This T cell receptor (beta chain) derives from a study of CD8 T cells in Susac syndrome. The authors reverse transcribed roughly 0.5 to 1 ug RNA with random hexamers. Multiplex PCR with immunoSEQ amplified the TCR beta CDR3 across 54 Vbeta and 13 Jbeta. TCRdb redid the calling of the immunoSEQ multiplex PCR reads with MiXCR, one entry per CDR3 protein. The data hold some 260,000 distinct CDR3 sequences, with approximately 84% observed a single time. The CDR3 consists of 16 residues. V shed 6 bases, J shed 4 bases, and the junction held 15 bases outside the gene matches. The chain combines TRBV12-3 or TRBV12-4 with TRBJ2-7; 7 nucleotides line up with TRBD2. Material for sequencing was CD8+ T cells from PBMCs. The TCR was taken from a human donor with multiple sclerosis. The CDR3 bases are TGTGCCAGCAGCCCCCCGGGACTATTATGGGGGTACGAGCAGTACTTC. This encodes CASSPPGLLWGYEQYF.